This T cell receptor (beta chain) is drawn from a study of cytomegalovirus exposure and HLA in healthy donors. Germline V gives CDR1 MNHEY, CDR2 SMNVEV (reference sequence). The CDR3 is made up of 12 amino acids. The V and J ends lost 5 bases and 10 bases respectively, with 15 bases between them. Both 60 Vbeta primers and 13 Jbeta primers went into the PCR. Sequencing used immunoSEQ multiplex PCR; TCRdb keeps in-frame clones, though not all of them. The sample holds about 160,000 clones, 77% seen once. This sequence originates from a woman in her 30s in good health and CMV-seronegative. The sample consisted of PBMCs. The chain carries TRBV27 and TRBJ2-7, with D perhaps TRBD2 (5 bases). The CDR3 DNA reads as TGTGCCAGCAGTGGAGGTCGGGGTTCCCAGTACTTC. Residues: CASSGGRGSQYF.